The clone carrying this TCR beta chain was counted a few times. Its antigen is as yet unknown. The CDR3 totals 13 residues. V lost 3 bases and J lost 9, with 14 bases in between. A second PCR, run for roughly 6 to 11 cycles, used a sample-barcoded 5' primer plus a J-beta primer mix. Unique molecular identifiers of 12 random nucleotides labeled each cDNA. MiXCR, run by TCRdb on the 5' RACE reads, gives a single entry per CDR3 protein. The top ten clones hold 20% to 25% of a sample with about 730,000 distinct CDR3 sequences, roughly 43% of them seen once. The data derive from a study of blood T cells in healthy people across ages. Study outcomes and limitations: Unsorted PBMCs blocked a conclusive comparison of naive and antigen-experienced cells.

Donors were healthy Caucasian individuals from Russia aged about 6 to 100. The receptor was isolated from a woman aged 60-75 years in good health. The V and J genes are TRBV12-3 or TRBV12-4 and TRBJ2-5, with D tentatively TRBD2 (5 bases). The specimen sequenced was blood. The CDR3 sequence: CASSFKAAGAQYF. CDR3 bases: TGTGCCAGCAGTTTCAAAGCGGCTGGGGCCCAGTACTTC.